The sequence of this T cell receptor beta chain was determined in a study of brain T cells in children with intractable seizures. Overall study findings and caveats: Only CDR3 sequence similarity suggested viral specificity, without known HCMV serostatus.

Note on this clone: What it binds is unknown.

TCRdb's table, derived via immunoSEQ multiplex PCR, lists solely in-frame clones and lacks some. The sample consists of hundreds of thousands of clones, about 94% of them appearing once. Germline CDR1 reads SGDLS; CDR2 reads YYNGEE. V lost 2 bases and J 7 bases, leaving 15 bases between the germline ends. The length of the CDR3 is 14 residues. Time point described: blood from clinic visit 5 months post-surgery; TSC patient then seizure free. Source: peripheral blood, taken approximately 5 months after surgery. The chain uses TRBV9 and TRBJ1-2, with TRBD1 as a possible D gene (6 bases). The clonotype originates from a boy less than two years old with tuberous sclerosis and intractable seizures. The CDR3 region has the DNA TGTGCCAGCAGCGTCTGGACAGAGTCGTCTGGCTACACCTTC. This gives the protein CASSVWTESSGYTF.